These T cell receptor beta chains were read from a single sample in a study of shared clonotypes between healthy human individuals. Produced via immunoSEQ multiplex PCR; TCRdb's table is partial and in-frame only. The table shows about 2.1 million clones, with about 94% occurring only once. Sequencing used naive CD8+ T cells from PBMCs. These receptors originate from a man younger than 30 in good health. Some clones in this sample may be carry-over from other donors' samples. CDR3s include the opening cysteine and the closing phenylalanine or tryptophan. The order of the fields is V gene, J gene, CDR3 length, CDR3 protein.

V gene: TRBV9; J gene: TRBJ2-7; CDR3 length: 14; CDR3 protein: CASSTGTSSYEQYF
V gene: TRBV7-8; J gene: TRBJ1-2; CDR3 length: 18; CDR3 protein: CASSLDPDGTQYNYGYTF
V gene: TRBV7-9; J gene: TRBJ1-2; CDR3 length: 14; CDR3 protein: CASGSGGSFYGYTF
V gene: TRBV5-8; J gene: TRBJ1-5; CDR3 length: 14; CDR3 protein: CASSGQWGNQPQHF
V gene: TRBV7-9; J gene: TRBJ1-1; CDR3 length: 12; CDR3 protein: CASSLASDGAFF
V gene: TRBV27; J gene: TRBJ2-2; CDR3 length: 18; CDR3 protein: CASSLFPASGRDTGELFF
V gene: TRBV28; J gene: TRBJ2-2; CDR3 length: 17; CDR3 protein: CASSSLVAGGPTGELFF
V gene: TRBV9; J gene: TRBJ2-1; CDR3 length: 15; CDR3 protein: CASNLKGGGYNEQFF
V gene: TRBV16; J gene: TRBJ2-1; CDR3 length: 12; CDR3 protein: CASGRRGDEQFF
V gene: TRBV6-5; J gene: TRBJ2-7; CDR3 length: 12; CDR3 protein: CASSFTAYEQYF
V gene: TRBV7-8; J gene: TRBJ2-1; CDR3 length: 18; CDR3 protein: CASSLGTSGLSSYNEQFF
V gene: TRBV19; J gene: TRBJ2-2; CDR3 length: 19; CDR3 protein: CASSIYWTSGRVLTGELFF
V gene: TRBV18; J gene: TRBJ2-7; CDR3 length: 15; CDR3 protein: CASSLTGTVTYEQYF
V gene: TRBV11-2; J gene: TRBJ1-1; CDR3 length: 15; CDR3 protein: CASSPVRGLNTEAFF
V gene: TRBV6-5; J gene: TRBJ1-5; CDR3 length: 14; CDR3 protein: CASTLGRTNQPQHF
V gene: TRBV14; J gene: TRBJ2-1; CDR3 length: 13; CDR3 protein: CASASESYNEQFF
V gene: TRBV9; J gene: TRBJ1-2; CDR3 length: 15; CDR3 protein: CASSVGQGVPYGYTF
V gene: TRBV19; J gene: TRBJ1-5; CDR3 length: 16; CDR3 protein: CASSIVWGLGNQPQHF
V gene: TRBV11-2; J gene: TRBJ2-2; CDR3 length: 14; CDR3 protein: CASSSTRGTGELFF
V gene: TRBV28; J gene: TRBJ1-2; CDR3 length: 15; CDR3 protein: CASRSSDRGYYGYTF
V gene: TRBV6-6; J gene: TRBJ1-1; CDR3 length: 13; CDR3 protein: CASSQGWDTEAFF
V gene: TRBV5-8; J gene: TRBJ2-1; CDR3 length: 16; CDR3 protein: CASSLVVGSSYNEQFF
V gene: TRBV28; J gene: TRBJ1-2; CDR3 length: 12; CDR3 protein: CAAREGVEGYTF
V gene: TRBV11-2; J gene: TRBJ1-4; CDR3 length: 14; CDR3 protein: CASSLYFAGAQLFF
V gene: TRBV4-1; J gene: TRBJ1-1; CDR3 length: 13; CDR3 protein: CASSQSGGTEAFF
V gene: TRBV7-6; J gene: TRBJ1-2; CDR3 length: 15; CDR3 protein: CASSPRSSRLNGYTF
V gene: TRBV27; J gene: TRBJ2-1; CDR3 length: 18; CDR3 protein: CASSFLAGGAIGFNEQFF
V gene: TRBV10-3; J gene: TRBJ2-5; CDR3 length: 13; CDR3 protein: CAISESGWETQYF
V gene: TRBV4-3; J gene: TRBJ2-7; CDR3 length: 15; CDR3 protein: CASSQERQGNYEQYF
V gene: TRBV27; J gene: TRBJ1-1; CDR3 length: 13; CDR3 protein: CASSLSSGAEAFF
V gene: TRBV2; J gene: TRBJ2-5; CDR3 length: 16; CDR3 protein: CASSEIAVHPQETGYF
V gene: TRBV6-1; J gene: TRBJ1-3; CDR3 length: 15; CDR3 protein: CASSVGRTSGNTIYF